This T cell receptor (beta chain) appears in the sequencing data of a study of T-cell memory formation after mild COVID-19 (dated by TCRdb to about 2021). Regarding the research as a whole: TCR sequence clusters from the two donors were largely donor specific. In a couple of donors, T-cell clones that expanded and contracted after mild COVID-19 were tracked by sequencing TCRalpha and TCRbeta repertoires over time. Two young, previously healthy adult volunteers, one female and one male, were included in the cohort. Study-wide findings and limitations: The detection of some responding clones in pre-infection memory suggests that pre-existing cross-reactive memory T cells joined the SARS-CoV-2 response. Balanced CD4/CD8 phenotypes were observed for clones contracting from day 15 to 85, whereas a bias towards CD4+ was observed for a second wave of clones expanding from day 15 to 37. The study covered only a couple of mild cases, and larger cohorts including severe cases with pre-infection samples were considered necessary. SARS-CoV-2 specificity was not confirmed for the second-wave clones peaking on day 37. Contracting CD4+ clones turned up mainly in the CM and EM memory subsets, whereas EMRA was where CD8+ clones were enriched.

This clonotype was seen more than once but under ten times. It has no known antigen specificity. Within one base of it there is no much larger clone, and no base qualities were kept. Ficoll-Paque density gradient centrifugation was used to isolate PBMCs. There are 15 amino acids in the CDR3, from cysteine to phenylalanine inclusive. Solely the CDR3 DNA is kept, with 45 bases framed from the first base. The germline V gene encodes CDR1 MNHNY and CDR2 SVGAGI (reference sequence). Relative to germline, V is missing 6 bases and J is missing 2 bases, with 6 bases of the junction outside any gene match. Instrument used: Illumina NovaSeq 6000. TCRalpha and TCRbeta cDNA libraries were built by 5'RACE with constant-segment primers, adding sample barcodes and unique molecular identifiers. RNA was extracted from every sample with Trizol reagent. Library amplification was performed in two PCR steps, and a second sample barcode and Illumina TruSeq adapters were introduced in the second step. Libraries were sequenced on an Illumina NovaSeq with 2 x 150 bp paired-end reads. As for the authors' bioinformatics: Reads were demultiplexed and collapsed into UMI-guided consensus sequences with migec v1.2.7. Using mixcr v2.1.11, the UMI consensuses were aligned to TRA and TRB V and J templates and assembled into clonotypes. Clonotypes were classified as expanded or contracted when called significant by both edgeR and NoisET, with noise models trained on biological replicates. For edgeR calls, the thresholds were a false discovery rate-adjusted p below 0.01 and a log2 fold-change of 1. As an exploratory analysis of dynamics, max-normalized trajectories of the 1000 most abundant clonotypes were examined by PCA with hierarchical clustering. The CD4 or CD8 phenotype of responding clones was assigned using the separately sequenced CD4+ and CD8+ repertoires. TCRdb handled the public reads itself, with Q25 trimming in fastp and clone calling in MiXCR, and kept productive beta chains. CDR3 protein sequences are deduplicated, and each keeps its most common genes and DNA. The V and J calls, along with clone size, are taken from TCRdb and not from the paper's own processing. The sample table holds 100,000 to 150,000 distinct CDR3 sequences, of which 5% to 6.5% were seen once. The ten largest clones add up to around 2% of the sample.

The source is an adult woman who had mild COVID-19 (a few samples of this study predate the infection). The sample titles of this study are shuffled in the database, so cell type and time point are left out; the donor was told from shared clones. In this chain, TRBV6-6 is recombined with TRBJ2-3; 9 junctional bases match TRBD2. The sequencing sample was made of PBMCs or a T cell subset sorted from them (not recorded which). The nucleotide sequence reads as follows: TGTGCCAGCAGCCTCAGCGGGGGGTTCACAGATACGCAGTATTTT. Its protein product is CASSLSGGFTDTQYF.